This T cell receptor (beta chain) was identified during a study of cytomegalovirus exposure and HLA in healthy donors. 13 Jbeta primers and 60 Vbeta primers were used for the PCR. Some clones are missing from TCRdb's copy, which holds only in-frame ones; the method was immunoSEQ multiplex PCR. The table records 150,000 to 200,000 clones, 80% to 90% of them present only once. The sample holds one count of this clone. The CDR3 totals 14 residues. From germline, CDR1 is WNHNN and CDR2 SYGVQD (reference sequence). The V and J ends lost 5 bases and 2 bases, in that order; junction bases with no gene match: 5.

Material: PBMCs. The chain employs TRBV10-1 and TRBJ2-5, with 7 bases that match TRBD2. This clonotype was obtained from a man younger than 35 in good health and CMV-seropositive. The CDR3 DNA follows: TGCGCCAGCAGTAGTGGACTAGTTCAAGAGACCCAGTACTTC. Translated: CASSSGLVQETQYF.